This T cell receptor beta chain was recovered during a study of regulatory and conventional T cells in RAG deficiency. The study, taken as a whole, reports: RAG-deficient patients showed markedly lower Shannon entropy and higher Simpson indices than control T-cell subsets. Other subsets showed approximately 9.6-fold reductions, but Treg unique TCR beta sequences fell 80 to 100-fold in these patients. Shorter CDR3s in all patient subsets; >80% Treg-Tconv overlap in Omenn.

Comment on this clone: Its antigen is not identified.

Genomic DNA came from blood regulatory T cells gated CD4+ CD25-high CD127-low. Trimming cost V 5 bases and J 5 bases, with 12 bases left between them. CDR1 is MDHEN and CDR2 is SYDVKM in the germline V gene. This CDR3 contains 13 residues. Produced via immunoSEQ multiplex PCR; TCRdb's table is partial and in-frame only. This table has several thousand clones, roughly 90% appearing once. These data were also reused for a study on regulatory T cells. That publication notes: The primer mix had 52 TRBV and 13 TRBJ primers.

V usage is TRBV28 and J usage is TRBJ2-5; D possibly corresponds to TRBD1 (6 bases). This sequence was found in a human donor in good health. The sample taken for sequencing was Tregs sorted from blood. CDR3 sequence reads: CASSIGTRETQYF. In DNA, the CDR3 is TGTGCCAGCAGTATCGGGACACGGGAGACCCAGTACTTC.